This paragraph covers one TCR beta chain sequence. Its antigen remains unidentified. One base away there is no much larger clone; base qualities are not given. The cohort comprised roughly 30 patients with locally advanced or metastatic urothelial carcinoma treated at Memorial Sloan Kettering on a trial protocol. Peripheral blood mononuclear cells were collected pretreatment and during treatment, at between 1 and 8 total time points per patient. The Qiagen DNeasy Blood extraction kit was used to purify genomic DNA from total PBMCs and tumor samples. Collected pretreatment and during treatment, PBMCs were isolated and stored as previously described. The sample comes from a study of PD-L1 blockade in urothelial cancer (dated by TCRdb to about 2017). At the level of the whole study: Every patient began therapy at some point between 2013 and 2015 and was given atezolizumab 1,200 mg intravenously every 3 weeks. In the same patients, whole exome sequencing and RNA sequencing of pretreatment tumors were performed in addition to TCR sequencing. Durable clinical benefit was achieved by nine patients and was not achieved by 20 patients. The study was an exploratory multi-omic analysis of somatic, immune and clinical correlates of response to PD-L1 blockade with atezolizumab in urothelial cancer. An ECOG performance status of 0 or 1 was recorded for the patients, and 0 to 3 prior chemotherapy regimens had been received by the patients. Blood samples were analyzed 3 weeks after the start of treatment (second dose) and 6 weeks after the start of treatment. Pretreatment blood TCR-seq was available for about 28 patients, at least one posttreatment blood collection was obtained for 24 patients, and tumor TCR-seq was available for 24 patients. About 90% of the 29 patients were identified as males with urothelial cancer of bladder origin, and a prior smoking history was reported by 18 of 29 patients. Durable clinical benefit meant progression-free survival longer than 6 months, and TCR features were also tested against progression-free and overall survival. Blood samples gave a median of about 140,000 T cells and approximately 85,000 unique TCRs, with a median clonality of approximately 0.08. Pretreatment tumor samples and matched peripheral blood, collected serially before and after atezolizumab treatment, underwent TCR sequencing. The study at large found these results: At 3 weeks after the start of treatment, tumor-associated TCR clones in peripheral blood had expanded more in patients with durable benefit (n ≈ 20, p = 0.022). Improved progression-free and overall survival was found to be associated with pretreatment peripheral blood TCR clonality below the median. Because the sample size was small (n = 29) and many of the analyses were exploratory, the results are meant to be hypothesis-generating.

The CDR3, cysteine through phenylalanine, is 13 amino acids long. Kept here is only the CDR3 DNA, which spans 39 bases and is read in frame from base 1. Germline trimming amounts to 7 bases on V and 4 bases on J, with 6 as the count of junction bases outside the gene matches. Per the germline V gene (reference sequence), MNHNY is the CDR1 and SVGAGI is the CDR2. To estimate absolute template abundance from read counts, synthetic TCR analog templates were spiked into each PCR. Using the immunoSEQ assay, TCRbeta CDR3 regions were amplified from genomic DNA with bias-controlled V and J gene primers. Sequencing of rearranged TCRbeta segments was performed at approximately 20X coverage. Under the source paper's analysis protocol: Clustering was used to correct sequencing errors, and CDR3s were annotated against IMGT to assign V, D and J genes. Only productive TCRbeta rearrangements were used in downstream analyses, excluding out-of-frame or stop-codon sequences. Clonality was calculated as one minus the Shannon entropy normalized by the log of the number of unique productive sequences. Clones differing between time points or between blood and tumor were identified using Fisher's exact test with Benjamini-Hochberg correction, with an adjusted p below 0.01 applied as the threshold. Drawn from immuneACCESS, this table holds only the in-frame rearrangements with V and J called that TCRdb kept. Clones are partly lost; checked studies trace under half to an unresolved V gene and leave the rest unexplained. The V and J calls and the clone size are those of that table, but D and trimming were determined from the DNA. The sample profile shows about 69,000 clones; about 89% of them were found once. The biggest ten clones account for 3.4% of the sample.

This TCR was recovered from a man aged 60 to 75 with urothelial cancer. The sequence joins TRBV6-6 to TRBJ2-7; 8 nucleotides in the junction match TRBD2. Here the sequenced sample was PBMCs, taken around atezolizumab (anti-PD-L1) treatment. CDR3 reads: CASTDGGAYEQYF. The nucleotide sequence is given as TGTGCCAGCACCGACGGGGGGGCATACGAGCAGTACTTC.